Reported below is one T cell receptor beta chain. In the authors' methods: Scientists estimated how many nucleated cells there were by amplifying reference gene primers. The protocol was immunoSEQ multiplex PCR, while the TCRdb copy is restricted to in-frame clones and leaves out a portion. Clone size and V and J calls were adopted from that table, with D and trimming inferred from the DNA. The data hold roughly 230,000 clones, with around 83% observed a single time. The data stem from a study of blood T cell repertoires in COVID-19. Study details: The United States, Italy and Spain were the sources of the acute and convalescent COVID-19 samples.

This CDR3 comprises 15 residues. The V gene lost 2 bases and the J gene lost 3 bases, with 12 bases spanning the gap. Germline V gene sequence: CDR1 SGDLS, CDR2 YYNGEE. Sequencing used peripheral blood. The genes are TRBV9 and TRBJ2-1; no definite D call. The sequence was collected from a man aged 40-55 years with acute or convalescent COVID-19. The CDR3 coding sequence is TGTGCCAGCAGCGTGTCCGGGTTTGGCTACAATGAGCAGTTCTTC. The encoded protein is CASSVSGFGYNEQFF. Full variable domain (outside the CDR3, taken from reference TRBV9 and TRBJ2-1): DSGVTQTPKHLITATGQRVTLRCSPRSGDLSVYWYQQSLDQGLQFLIQYYNGEERAKGNILERFSAQQFPDLHSELNLSSLELGDSALYFCASSVSGFGYNEQFFGPGTRLTVL.